The clone carrying this T cell receptor (beta chain) was observed at least ten times. Its cognate antigen is unknown. The record originates from a study of T-cell reconstitution after alpha-beta-depleted transplantation in children. Broader study findings: Hyperexpanded clones declined; after one year, newly produced T cells mostly supplied diversity. Expanded clones from the graft, numbering several hundred, reportedly supplied alpha-beta T cells about two months after transplant. Recipient T cells and thymic progenitors that survived gave rise to the high TCRbeta diversity observed at day 60 in some patients.

Unique molecular identifiers featured in how the TCRbeta library was prepared. TCRdb itself ran the PCR reads through MiXCR, one entry per CDR3 protein. The table records hundreds of thousands of distinct CDR3 sequences, 13% of them present only once. The specimen comprised PBMCs, sampled before TCRalphabeta/CD19-depleted stem cell transplant. The receptor comes from a girl aged 2-10 years with congenital amegakaryocytic thrombocytopenia, due to receive a stem cell transplant.

CDR3 loop: CSARPGLALNEQFF. The CDR3, as DNA: TGCAGTGCTAGACCAGGACTAGCCTTAAATGAGCAGTTCTTC. This rearrangement joins TRBV20-1 to TRBJ2-1; 8 nucleotides match TRBD2. Germline V CDR1 and CDR2: DFQATT, SNEGSKA (reference sequence). J was trimmed by 7 bases and V by 2 bases; bases with no gene match: 7. The CDR3 is 14 residues long.